The 28 T cell receptor beta chains below all came from one sample that was sequenced in a study of blood T cell repertoires in COVID-19. The protocol was immunoSEQ multiplex PCR, while the TCRdb copy is restricted to in-frame clones and leaves out a portion. Here the sample spans about 340,000 clones, under 95% being singletons. Sequenced material: peripheral blood. The receptors stem from a woman between 18 and 29 years old who had recovered from COVID-19.

The J gene is TRBJ2-3, the V gene TRBV15; unclear D gene. The CDR3 contains 14 residues. From germline, CDR1 is LNHNV and CDR2 YYDKDF (reference sequence). The ends were cut back, 1 base at V and 2 bases at J, with 7 bases in the middle. CDR3 residues: CATSRAGHTDTQYF. The CDR3, as DNA: TGTGCCACCAGCAGAGCTGGCCACACAGATACGCAGTATTTT.

The chain links TRBV18 to TRBJ2-1; TRBD1 is a possible D gene (5 bases). The V and J ends lost 3 bases and 9 bases respectively, with 12 bases between them. The CDR3 covers 13 residues. Germline V gene sequence: CDR1 KGHSH, CDR2 LQKENI. CDR3 in DNA: TGTGCCAGCTCACCTTTGGGGCTCGGTGAGCAGTTCTTC. This sequence encodes CASSPLGLGEQFF.

This clone was found once. The V call is TRBV9, the J call TRBJ2-4, with 11 nucleotides matching TRBD2. The CDR3 loop spans 16 amino acids. J gave up 6 bases and V 0 bases, and 5 bases lay outside the gene matches. In germline, CDR1 is SGDLS, CDR2 YYNGEE. Here the CDR3 DNA reads TGTGCCAGCAGCGTAGCGACAGGACTAGCGGGAAACATTCAGTACTTC. Translated: CASSVATGLAGNIQYF.

The rearrangement uses TRBV29-1 and TRBJ1-1; possible D gene TRBD1, 5 bases. The CDR3 loop spans 11 amino acids. V was pared by 4 bases and J by 11 bases, with 14 bases between. Germline lookup yields CDR1 SQVTM and CDR2 ANQGSEA. CDR3 nucleotide sequence: TGCAGCGTTGCCGAGGACATTTGGGCTTTCTTT. It encodes CSVAEDIWAFF. Full variable domain (remainder filled in from reference TRBV29-1 and TRBJ1-1): SAVISQKPSRDICQRGTSLTIQCQVDSQVTMMFWYRQQPGQSLTLIATANQGSEATYESGFVIDKFPISRPNLTFSTLTVSNMSPEDSSIYLCSVAEDIWAFFGQGTRLTVV.

V is TRBV5-6 and J is TRBJ1-6; 7 nucleotides align to TRBD1. Per the germline V gene, CDR1 is SGHDT and CDR2 is YYEEEE. V was clipped by 4 bases and J by 13 bases; unmatched bases: 8. This CDR3 spans 13 amino acids. As DNA, the CDR3 is TGTGCCAGCAGCGCCGGGACAGTTCCCCCCCTCCACTTT. Protein: CASSAGTVPPLHF.

The chain joins TRBV4-1 to TRBJ2-1; 8 bases fit TRBD2. CDR1 is MGHRA, CDR2 YSYEKL, per germline. The V gene end was trimmed by 4 bases and the J gene end by 4 bases; junction bases not matched to a gene: 9. The CDR3 consists of 16 residues. CDR3 region: CASSPSLGGGYNEQFF. The DNA for the CDR3 is TGCGCCAGCAGCCCGTCCCTCGGGGGGGGATACAATGAGCAGTTCTTC.

This chain joins TRBV19 and TRBJ2-2; 11 nucleotides match TRBD2. J lost 0 bases, V lost 4 bases, and 1 base had no gene match. Germline-derived CDR1 and CDR2 are LNHDA and SQIVND (reference sequence). This CDR3 contains 16 residues. CDR3 bases: TGTGCCAGTAGTAAGGGACTAGCGGCGAACACCGGGGAGCTGTTTTTT. This translates into CASSKGLAANTGELFF.

The chain employs TRBV7-9 and TRBJ2-3; D is unresolved. Looked up from germline, CDR1 is SEHNR and CDR2 is FQNEAQ (reference sequence). This CDR3 has 12 residues. V was cut by 2 bases and J by 5 bases, with 5 bases left in between. In DNA, the CDR3 is TGTGCCAGCAGCTTATTCGGAGATACGCAGTATTTT. Translated, it gives CASSLFGDTQYF.

As to this clone: At the DNA level, this CDR3 is encoded by other sequences in the same sample as well. J is TRBJ2-3 and V is TRBV11-3, with 9 bases identical to TRBD1. Germline CDR1 SGHNT, CDR2 YENEEA. Trimming removed 5 bases from V and 6 bases from J; junction bases left unmatched: 6. The CDR3 sequence is 14 residues long. CDR3 DNA sequence: TGTGCCAGCAGCCCGGGACAGGGTTCGGATACGCAGTATTTT. Protein: CASSPGQGSDTQYF.

J is TRBJ2-1 and V is TRBV3-1 (or the pseudogene TRBV3-2); D possibly corresponds to TRBD2 (5 bases). CDR3 length: 12 residues. Germline lookup yields CDR1 LGHDT and CDR2 YNNKEL (reference sequence). Between the trimmed V and J ends, which lost 2 bases and 7 bases, there was a span of 6 bases. Here the CDR3 reads CASSQTSNEQFF. The CDR3 DNA reads TGTGCCAGCAGCCAAACTAGTAATGAGCAGTTCTTC.

V usage is TRBV28 and J usage is TRBJ1-4; TRBD1 is a possible D gene (6 bases). CDR1 is MDHEN, CDR2 SYDVKM, per germline. The CDR3 is 15 amino acids. V lost 7 bases, J lost 11 bases, and 23 bases lay in between. The CDR3: CASTSGATAPWKLFF. CDR3 bases: TGTGCCAGCACCTCAGGGGCGACCGCCCCGTGGAAACTGTTTTTT. Full variable domain (outside the CDR3, taken from reference TRBV28 and TRBJ1-4): DVKVTQSSRYLVKRTGEKVFLECVQDMDHENMFWYRQDPGLGLRLIYFSYDVKMKEKGDIPEGYSVSREKKERFSLILESASTNQTSMYLCASTSGATAPWKLFFGSGTQLSVL.

The genes are TRBV4-3 and TRBJ2-5; D is perhaps TRBD1 (6 bases). Trimming took off 0 bases at V and 3 bases at J, with 8 bases between the two ends. CDR3 size: 14 residues. The germline gives CDR1 LGHNA, CDR2 YSLEER. The CDR3 spells CASSQDKGEETQYF. The DNA of the CDR3 is TGCGCCAGCAGCCAAGATAAGGGGGAAGAGACCCAGTACTTC.

The rearrangement uses TRBV3-1 (or the pseudogene TRBV3-2) and TRBJ2-7; 9 bases map to TRBD2. Losses at the gene ends were 3 bases for V and 7 bases for J; bases not matched to a gene: 16. Germline assignment: CDR1 LGHDT and CDR2 YNNKEL (reference sequence). There are 17 residues in the CDR3. The CDR3 sequence: CASSHRSTTSGQREQYV. The CDR3 DNA is TGTGCCAGCAGCCACCGCTCGACCACTAGCGGGCAACGGGAGCAGTACGTC.

The chain joins TRBV20-1 to TRBJ1-2; tentatively, D is TRBD1 (6 bases). From germline, CDR1 is DFQATT and CDR2 SNEGSKA (reference sequence). V lost 4 bases and J 8 bases, leaving 11 bases between the germline ends. This CDR3 contains 11 residues. The CDR3 reads CSAKDGQGYTF. The CDR3 nucleotides read TGCAGTGCTAAAGATGGACAGGGCTACACCTTC.

V is TRBV12-3 or TRBV12-4 and J is TRBJ2-3; no clear D. The CDR3 has 13 residues. V was clipped by 3 bases and J by 4 bases, with 8 bases between them. In DNA form, the CDR3 reads TGTGCCAGCAGTTTCCTCCCCCCAGATACGCAGTATTTT. Protein: CASSFLPPDTQYF.

The chain carries TRBV6-2 or TRBV6-3 and TRBJ2-7; TRBD1 might be the D (6 bases). Germline values: CDR1 MNHEY, CDR2 SVGEGT. Trimming took 4 bases from V and 6 from J, leaving 10 bases between them. There are 12 residues in the CDR3. The CDR3 region has the DNA TGTGCCAGCAGTTTCCTAGGGGGCGAGCAGTACGTC. Translation gives CASSFLGGEQYV.

The rearrangement joins TRBV24-1 to TRBJ1-5, with 7 bases lining up with TRBD1. The J segment lost 3 bases and the V segment lost 9 bases, leaving 7 bases of the junction unmatched. The length of the CDR3 is 14 residues. CDR1 and CDR2 (germline): KGHDR, SFDVKD. The CDR3 coding sequence is TGTGCCACCGCCCGACAGGGCAACAATCAGCCCCAGCATTTT. This codes for CATARQGNNQPQHF.

The V gene is TRBV7-9, the J gene TRBJ2-2; 7 nucleotides match TRBD1. CDR1 and CDR2 from the germline V gene are SEHNR and FQNEAQ (reference sequence). This CDR3 is built from 14 residues. V dropped 3 bases and J dropped 7; count of bases not matched to a gene: 5. CDR3 protein: CASSLGQGVGELFF. CDR3 nucleotides: TGTGCCAGCAGCTTGGGTCAGGGGGTCGGGGAGCTGTTTTTT.

This chain links TRBV5-4 with TRBJ2-3, with TRBD2 identical over 10 bases. Germline V CDR1 and CDR2: SGHNT, YYREEE (reference sequence). With V trimmed by 2 bases and J by 6 bases, 9 bases remained unmatched. This CDR3 is 16 amino acids long. The CDR3 reads CASSFQREGGRDTQYF. CDR3 sequence (DNA): TGTGCCAGCAGCTTTCAGCGGGAGGGCGGAAGGGATACGCAGTATTTT.

This clone showed up just once. The CDR3 DNA reads as TGCGCCAGCAGCCAAGTCTCGTGGGGAGGCACAGATACGCAGTATTTT. This encodes CASSQVSWGGTDTQYF. The V call is TRBV4-1, the J call TRBJ2-3; tentative D call: TRBD2 (5 bases). Trimming left V 1 base short and J 1 base short, with 12 bases between. The germline gives CDR1 MGHRA, CDR2 YSYEKL. The CDR3 is 16 residues long.

Here the CDR3 reads CASSVGRDSSYNEQFF. CDR3 DNA: TGTGCCAGCAGCGTAGGACGGGACAGCTCCTACAATGAGCAGTTCTTC. The chain employs TRBV9 and TRBJ2-1, with 7 bases lining up with TRBD1. CDR1 is SGDLS, CDR2 YYNGEE, per germline. This CDR3 has 16 residues. V trimming: 0 bases; J trimming: 0 bases; junction bases outside the gene matches: 3.

The count of this clone is one. V usage is TRBV27 and J usage is TRBJ1-2, with a weak D call TRBD1 (5 bases). Germline CDR1 and CDR2: MNHEY and SMNVEV (reference sequence). The CDR3 spans 16 residues. The V gene lost 10 bases and the J gene lost 0 bases, with 21 bases spanning the gap. The DNA of the CDR3 is TGTGCCACCCACGGACGGGGGAACCTTTCTAACTATGGCTACACCTTC. Amino acids: CATHGRGNLSNYGYTF.

V gene TRBV10-3 combines with J gene TRBJ2-5; D is possibly TRBD1 (6 bases). The V gene's germline CDR1 is ENHRY and CDR2 SYGVKD. Trimming left V 3 bases short and J 5 bases short, with 19 bases between. The CDR3 runs 16 residues. The CDR3 reads CAISERGRGWSETQYF. The CDR3 DNA follows: TGTGCCATCAGTGAACGGGGCAGGGGATGGTCGGAGACCCAGTACTTC.

V and J are TRBV14 and TRBJ2-1, with TRBD2 matching over 9 bases. Per germline, CDR1 SGHDN and CDR2 FVKESK. Trimming at V came to 0 bases and at J to 2 bases, leaving 8 bases not matched to a gene. CDR3 size: 18 residues. The CDR3 sequence: CASSQEDSSGIAYNEQFF. DNA of the CDR3: TGTGCCAGCAGCCAAGAGGATTCTAGCGGGATCGCCTACAATGAGCAGTTCTTC.

The CDR3 spells CSVGLGSSKGTEAFF. The CDR3 DNA follows: TGCAGCGTTGGCTTAGGCAGCTCAAAGGGGACTGAAGCTTTCTTT. This chain joins TRBV29-1 and TRBJ1-1; possibly TRBD1 for D (5 bases). Germline V gene lookup returns CDR1 SQVTM and CDR2 ANQGSEA. The germline V and J ends were trimmed by 4 bases and 5 bases, with 20 bases remaining between them. This CDR3 has 15 residues.

This clone was recorded only once. The V call is TRBV28, the J call TRBJ2-3; 12 bases line up with TRBD2. Germline loops: CDR1 MDHEN, CDR2 SYDVKM. V gave up 3 bases and J gave up 5 bases; unmatched junction bases: 6. The CDR3 has 16 residues. The CDR3, as DNA: TGTGCCAGCAGTTTCGCTAGCGGGAGGGGTAAAGATACGCAGTATTTT. Translated, it gives CASSFASGRGKDTQYF.

The rearrangement uses TRBV7-2 and TRBJ2-5, with a weak D call TRBD1 (5 bases). Germline CDR1 is SGHTA and CDR2 is FQGNSA. The germline V and J ends were trimmed by 5 bases and 0 bases, with 10 bases remaining between them. The CDR3 is 14 amino acids. CDR3 protein: CASSPTAYQETQYF. The CDR3 DNA follows: TGTGCCAGCAGCCCGACAGCGTACCAAGAGACCCAGTACTTC.

This chain joins TRBV7-2 and TRBJ2-1, with 12 bases fitting TRBD2. CDR3 length: 16 amino acids. V trimming: 5 bases; J trimming: 4 bases; junction bases outside the gene matches: 6. Germline V gene sequence: CDR1 SGHTA, CDR2 FQGNSA. CDR3 sequence reads: CASSHPGLAGYNEQFF. The CDR3 DNA sequence: TGTGCCAGCAGCCACCCGGGACTAGCGGGTTACAATGAGCAGTTCTTC.